What follows is one T cell receptor (beta chain) and its context. Its antigen is as yet unknown. Germline V gene sequence: CDR1 MNHNY, CDR2 SVGAGI (reference sequence). Trimming took 5 bases from V and 7 from J; bases not matched to a gene: 7. CDR3 length equals 14 residues. TCRdb reprocessed the reads with MiXCR, giving one entry per CDR3 protein. This table has approximately 1,000,000 distinct CDR3 sequences, roughly 30% appearing once. This specimen belongs to a study of T cell repertoires in cytomegalovirus infection. Study-wide findings and caveats: HLA-C-restricted CMV-specific TCR beta clonotypes were dominant in the ex vivo response.

The TCR originated in a human donor in good health (CMV status not recorded). Some clones in this sample may be carry-over from other donors' samples. The V gene is TRBV6-6, the J gene TRBJ2-2; 7 bases match TRBD2. Sequencing was performed on cultured CD8+ T cells from PBMCs, taken from culture after CMV antigen stimulation. The CDR3 region is CASSLREVGGELFF. For the CDR3, the DNA is TGTGCCAGCAGTCTTCGGGAGGTGGGCGGGGAGCTGTTTTTT.